This T cell receptor beta chain was recorded in a study of breast tumors, draining lymph nodes, adjacent tissues. The study's findings and limits: The data were judged consistent with most tumor T cells coming from lymph node and expanding in tumor. Tumors had less TCR diversity than lymph nodes, more than nontumor tissue.

TCRdb analysed the multiplex PCR reads with MiXCR anew, one entry per CDR3 protein. The data hold approximately 52,000 distinct CDR3 sequences, with roughly two fifths observed a single time. Deletions cut 3 bases from V and 9 bases from J, with 11 bases between. Per the germline V gene, CDR1 is MGHRA and CDR2 is YSYEKL. CDR3 length: 12 amino acids. As regards this clonotype: The antigen is unknown.

The source is a female donor with breast cancer. Some clones in this sample may be carry-over from other donors' samples. V is TRBV4-1 and J is TRBJ1-2; perhaps TRBD1 as D (5 bases). The sequenced material came from breast tumor tissue. The CDR3 coding sequence is TGCGCCAGCAGCCATCCAGGGAGTAGCTACACCTTC. This translates into CASSHPGSSYTF.